This T cell receptor beta chain was found in a study of cytomegalovirus exposure and HLA in healthy donors. Study details: As an earlier analysis found, roughly 180 million T cells yielded approximately 110 million unique TCR beta sequences.

The primer mix had 60 Vbeta and 13 Jbeta primers. The data were produced by immunoSEQ multiplex PCR, yet TCRdb's version contains in-frame clones alone and is incomplete. Of 120,000 to 150,000 clones in the sample, almost 85% are singletons; the top ten hold less than 2%. Findings and caveats of the study: Analyzed later, association rates of TCRs varied across HLA loci, with DRB1 most and HLA-C fewest. The authors reported that TCR beta sequences could predict HLA-A and HLA-B alleles. These predictions were accurate for most subjects in the first cohort.

The CDR3 has 15 amino acids. Germline CDR1 MNHEY, CDR2 SVGAGI. Trimming removed 2 bases from V and 4 bases from J, with 14 bases in between. Notes on this clone: Its antigen is not known.

The V gene is TRBV6-5, the J gene TRBJ1-2; possible D gene TRBD1, 5 bases. The receptor comes from a woman between 40 and 55 years old in good health and CMV-seronegative. Sequencing was carried out using PBMCs. The CDR3 DNA sequence: TGTGCCAGCAGTTACGAACAGAGGACATTCTATGGCTACACCTTC. It codes for CASSYEQRTFYGYTF.